These 25 T cell receptor beta chains share one sample of origin, sequenced in a study of blood T cell repertoires in COVID-19. Some clones are missing from TCRdb's copy, which holds only in-frame ones; the method was immunoSEQ multiplex PCR. This sample has some 200,000 clones, with roughly 86% found just once. Sequenced input: PBMCs or T cells enriched from blood (not recorded which). The receptors come from a young man with acute COVID-19.

V is TRBV7-6 and J is TRBJ2-5; the match to TRBD2 covers 9 bases. Germline CDR1 reads SGHVS; CDR2 reads FNYEAQ. Germline trimming cut 5 bases from V and 5 bases from J; bases unmatched to any gene: 21. The CDR3 extends over 19 amino acids. CDR3 protein: CASSLDRSRAGGGTETQYF. The CDR3 nucleotides read TGTGCCAGCAGCCTAGACCGTTCAAGAGCGGGAGGAGGGACGGAGACCCAGTACTTC.

CDR3 residues: CASTPGAGPAYEQYF. CDR3 nucleotides: TGTGCCAGCACTCCAGGCGCAGGGCCAGCCTACGAGCAGTACTTC. The gene calls are TRBV7-2 and TRBJ2-7; a possible D gene is TRBD1 (5 bases). The CDR3 spans 15 residues. V dropped 7 bases and J dropped 2 bases, with 18 bases sitting between them. Germline CDR1 reads SGHTA; CDR2 reads FQGNSA. The full variable domain, in which reference TRBV7-2 and TRBJ2-7 provide the parts outside the CDR3, is GAGVSQSPSNKVTEKGKDVELRCDPISGHTALYWYRQSLGQGLEFLIYFQGNSAPDKSGLPSDRFSAERTGGSVSTLTIQRTQQEDSAVYLCASTPGAGPAYEQYFGPGTRLTVT.

The chain employs TRBV5-1 and TRBJ2-5; tentative D call: TRBD2 (5 bases). CDR3 length: 13 amino acids. V was trimmed by 2 bases and J by 5 bases, leaving 10 bases between them. In germline, CDR1 is SGHRS, CDR2 YFSETQ. The DNA of the CDR3 is TGCGCCAGCAGCTTCGGGGAGTGGGAGACCCAGTACTTC. This encodes CASSFGEWETQYF.

The CDR3 here is CAIPKEGREGYTF. As DNA, the CDR3 is TGTGCCATCCCAAAGGAGGGACGTGAGGGCTACACCTTC. This chain connects TRBV7-9 to TRBJ1-2; the D gene is possibly TRBD1 (5 bases). Trimming removed 10 bases from V and 8 bases from J, with 20 bases in between. The CDR3 sequence is 13 residues long. Germline V gene sequence: CDR1 SEHNR, CDR2 FQNEAQ (reference sequence).

V and J are TRBV7-2 and TRBJ2-1; D is possibly TRBD2 (5 bases). CDR1 is SGHTA, CDR2 FQGNSA, per germline. The CDR3 loop spans 17 amino acids. Trimming shortened V by 0 bases and J by 4 bases, and 16 bases separated the two germline ends. The CDR3 DNA sequence: TGTGCCAGCAGCTTAGCGCAGGTAGCGCGTCAGTACAATGAGCAGTTCTTC. Translated: CASSLAQVARQYNEQFF.

A remark on this clone: The sample holds other DNA sequences that translate to the same CDR3. The rearrangement links TRBV28 to TRBJ2-7; 10 bases are a match to TRBD1. The CDR3 covers 14 residues. Germline CDR1 and CDR2: MDHEN and SYDVKM. V lost 4 bases and J lost 3; bases outside the gene matches: 3. The CDR3 coding sequence is TGTGCCAGCAGTTCCGGACAGGGGGTCTACGAGCAGTACTTC. It specifies CASSSGQGVYEQYF. Based on the CDR3 plus reference TRBV28 and TRBJ2-7, the full variable domain is DVKVTQSSRYLVKRTGEKVFLECVQDMDHENMFWYRQDPGLGLRLIYFSYDVKMKEKGDIPEGYSVSREKKERFSLILESASTNQTSMYLCASSSGQGVYEQYFGPGTRLTVT.

This chain links TRBV30 with TRBJ2-3; 8 bases agree with TRBD1. Germline assignment: CDR1 GTSNPN and CDR2 SVGIG (reference sequence). Losses at the gene ends were 2 bases for V and 4 bases for J; bases not matched to a gene: 2. The length of the CDR3 is 13 residues. Here the CDR3 DNA reads TGTGCCTGGAGTCCGACAGGGGCAGATACGCAGTATTTT. Translation: CAWSPTGADTQYF.

This chain joins TRBV5-4 and TRBJ2-3, with D possibly being TRBD2 (7 bases). The ends were cut back, 4 bases at V and 2 bases at J, with 17 bases in the middle. The CDR3 covers 16 residues. CDR1 is SGHNT and CDR2 is YYREEE in the germline V gene (reference sequence). CDR3 protein: CASSVIGGGATDTQYF. CDR3 nucleotides: TGTGCCAGCAGCGTGATAGGAGGGGGGGCCACAGATACGCAGTATTTT.

This clone was counted only a few times. CDR3 coding DNA: TGTGCCAGCAGTGATGATAGGGGAGGTCAGCCCCAGCATTTT. It is translated as CASSDDRGGQPQHF. This chain joins TRBV2 and TRBJ1-5; perhaps TRBD1 as D (5 bases). The germline V gene has CDR1 SNHLY and CDR2 FYNNEI. The CDR3 totals 14 residues. The V end lost 3 bases, the J end lost 6 bases, and 12 bases lay between the germline ends.

The chain combines TRBV7-9 with TRBJ2-7; 15 nucleotides align to TRBD2. With V trimmed by 4 bases and J by 1 base, 8 bases remained unmatched. Germline V gene lookup returns CDR1 SEHNR and CDR2 FQNEAQ (reference sequence). The CDR3 has 18 residues. Here the CDR3 DNA reads TGTGCCAGCAGCTACCGGACTAGCGGGAGGGCCGTTTCCTACGAGCAGTACTTC. It specifies CASSYRTSGRAVSYEQYF.

This clone was seen only once. The chain employs TRBV29-1 and TRBJ1-3, with D perhaps TRBD1 (6 bases). Trimming removed 4 bases from V and 0 bases from J, with 13 bases in between. The CDR3 runs to 15 residues. CDR1 is SQVTM and CDR2 is ANQGSEA in the germline V gene. The CDR3 DNA sequence: TGCAGCGTTGGGACAGACCTCTCCTCTGGAAACACCATATATTTT. Translated, it gives CSVGTDLSSGNTIYF.

V usage is TRBV4-1 and J usage is TRBJ1-1; 7 bases map to TRBD1. Trimming cost V 7 bases and J 1 base; bases outside gene matches: 6. CDR3 length: 14 amino acids. Germline V gene lookup returns CDR1 MGHRA and CDR2 YSYEKL. CDR3 residues: CASNYQGGNTEAFF. For the CDR3, the DNA is TGCGCCAGCAACTATCAGGGGGGGAACACTGAAGCTTTCTTT.

The V call is TRBV7-9, the J call TRBJ2-2; TRBD2 matches 9 bases. CDR1 is SEHNR, CDR2 FQNEAQ, per germline (reference sequence). The CDR3 has 17 amino acids. Trimming at V came to 1 base and at J to 4 bases, leaving 7 bases not matched to a gene. Written as DNA, the CDR3 is TGTGCCAGCAGCTTAGGGGGAGCGGGAGGACTCACCGGGGAGCTGTTTTTT. Encoded protein: CASSLGGAGGLTGELFF. Full variable domain (rest looked up from reference TRBV7-9 and TRBJ2-2): DTGVSQNPRHKITKRGQNVTFRCDPISEHNRLYWYRQTLGQGPEFLTYFQNEAQLEKSRLLSDRFSAERPKGSFSTLEIQRTEQGDSAMYLCASSLGGAGGLTGELFFGEGSRLTVL.

This clone was detected only a few times. The rearrangement joins TRBV7-2 to TRBJ1-1, with 7 nucleotides matching TRBD1. This CDR3 has 15 amino acids. Trimming at V came to 1 base and at J to 0 bases, leaving 2 bases not matched to a gene. Germline lookup yields CDR1 SGHTA and CDR2 FQGNSA. The CDR3 sequence: CASSLGGQMNTEAFF. CDR3 nucleotides: TGTGCCAGCAGCTTAGGGGGACAGATGAACACTGAAGCTTTCTTT.

This rearrangement joins TRBV28 to TRBJ2-5, with D possibly TRBD1 on 5 matching bases. The CDR3 contains 13 residues. CDR1 MDHEN and CDR2 SYDVKM come from the germline V gene. The ends were cut back, 6 bases at V and 1 base at J, with 9 bases in the middle. This chain's CDR3 is CASRPTAQETQYF. The CDR3 DNA sequence: TGTGCCAGCAGACCGACAGCCCAAGAGACCCAGTACTTC.

The chain couples TRBV7-9 to TRBJ1-5; D is undetermined. The CDR3 has 15 amino acids. The germline V gene encodes CDR1 SEHNR and CDR2 FQNEAQ (reference sequence). The V end lost 4 bases, the J end lost 4 bases, and 14 bases lay between the germline ends. DNA of the CDR3: TGTGCCAGCAGCTCGTTCGGGAGGCAAAATCAGCCCCAGCATTTT. Translating it yields CASSSFGRQNQPQHF. The variable domain in full, completed from reference TRBV7-9 and TRBJ1-5, reads DTGVSQNPRHKITKRGQNVTFRCDPISEHNRLYWYRQTLGQGPEFLTYFQNEAQLEKSRLLSDRFSAERPKGSFSTLEIQRTEQGDSAMYLCASSSFGRQNQPQHFGDGTRLSIL.

This clone turned up a few times. The rearrangement links TRBV28 to TRBJ2-7; 11 nucleotides match TRBD2. V gave up 6 bases and J gave up 3 bases; unmatched junction bases: 4. The CDR3 totals 14 residues. The germline CDR1 and CDR2 sequences are MDHEN and SYDVKM. The CDR3 nucleotides are TGTGCCAGCAGCGCCGGACTAGCGGGCTACGAGCAGTACTTC. The encoded protein is CASSAGLAGYEQYF.

The chain couples TRBV27 to TRBJ2-7; tentatively, D is TRBD2 (5 bases). V was clipped by 2 bases and J by 7 bases, with 15 bases between them. The CDR3 contains 14 residues. The germline V gene has CDR1 MNHEY and CDR2 SMNVEV (reference sequence). CDR3 nucleotides: TGTGCCAGCAGTTTAATGGCGATGACGGGGGAGCAGTACTTC. Translated: CASSLMAMTGEQYF.

The chain couples TRBV24-1 to TRBJ1-1; D not certain. The CDR3 loop spans 13 amino acids. Germline CDR1 KGHDR, CDR2 SFDVKD. V gave up 9 bases and J gave up 5 bases, with 15 bases separating them. Here the CDR3 reads CATRAPGSTEAFF. The CDR3 nucleotides read TGTGCCACCCGTGCCCCGGGGAGTACTGAAGCTTTCTTT.

The V call is TRBV5-1, the J call TRBJ2-3; 9 nucleotides match TRBD1. Germline assignment: CDR1 SGHRS and CDR2 YFSETQ. J gave up 1 base and V 2 bases, and 2 bases lay outside the gene matches. This CDR3 is built from 15 residues. The CDR3 spells CASSFRDRGTDTQYF. The CDR3 DNA sequence: TGCGCCAGCAGCTTCCGGGACAGGGGCACAGATACGCAGTATTTT.

The chain combines TRBV27 with TRBJ1-4; D might be TRBD1 (6 bases). CDR3 size: 15 residues. CDR1 and CDR2 (germline): MNHEY, SMNVEV (reference sequence). Trimming removed 5 bases from V and 5 bases from J, with 15 bases in between. The CDR3 sequence is CASSLGGRINEKLFF. CDR3 coding DNA: TGTGCCAGCAGTCTAGGGGGACGGATAAATGAAAAACTGTTTTTT.

The chain carries TRBV28 and TRBJ2-7; possible D gene TRBD1, 5 bases. CDR3 length equals 13 residues. CDR1 is MDHEN, CDR2 SYDVKM, per germline. V gave up 7 bases and J gave up 2 bases, with 12 bases separating them. Here the CDR3 reads CASTRQSPYEQYF. The CDR3 DNA reads as TGTGCCAGCACCCGACAGAGCCCCTACGAGCAGTACTTC.

This chain uses TRBV28 with TRBJ2-3, with a possible D match to TRBD2 (5 bases). Germline CDR1 is MDHEN and CDR2 is SYDVKM. This CDR3 region has 15 residues. The V end was cut by 2 bases, the J end by 1 base, with 10 bases between. The CDR3 region has the DNA TGTGCCAGCAGTTTAAGAGGGCTTCGCACAGATACGCAGTATTTT. It encodes CASSLRGLRTDTQYF.

The rearrangement joins TRBV6-1 to TRBJ2-7, with D hard to call. The CDR3 totals 13 residues. CDR1 and CDR2 (germline): MNHNS, SASEGT. The V and J ends lost 2 bases and 1 base respectively, with 6 bases between them. DNA for the CDR3: TGTGCCAGCAGTGAACCGTATTCCTACGAGCAGTACTTC. Amino acids: CASSEPYSYEQYF.

This rearrangement joins TRBV13 to TRBJ2-3; 8 bases are a match to TRBD2. The trim removed 6 bases at V and 0 bases at J, leaving 8 bases unmatched. This CDR3 contains 16 residues. Per germline, CDR1 PRHDT and CDR2 FYEKMQ (reference sequence). This CDR3 reads CASREAGVGSTDTQYF. CDR3 in DNA: TGTGCCAGCAGAGAAGCGGGAGTTGGGAGCACAGATACGCAGTATTTT.